Listed here are 2 T cell receptor beta chains from one sample, sequenced in a study of blood T cell repertoires in COVID-19. This table comes from immunoSEQ multiplex PCR, and its TCRdb copy is limited to in-frame clones, with some not included. The sample holds around 300,000 clones, roughly 84% seen once. Sequenced input: peripheral blood. The source is a man aged 50-59 years with active or convalescent COVID-19.

The V call is TRBV10-3, the J call TRBJ2-1, with D unclear. The germline V gene has CDR1 ENHRY and CDR2 SYGVKD. The CDR3 runs 11 residues. V shed 6 bases and J shed 5 bases, with 5 bases lying between them. The CDR3 DNA follows: TGTGCCATCAGCTATAACAATGAGCAGTTCTTC. Translating gives CAISYNNEQFF.

V gene TRBV4-3 combines with J gene TRBJ2-3; perhaps TRBD1 as D (5 bases). The CDR3 is 15 amino acids. The V gene lost 0 bases and the J gene lost 6 bases, with 13 bases spanning the gap. Germline V gene data show CDR1 as LGHNA and CDR2 as YSLEER. This chain's CDR3 is CASSQEGKGLDTQYF. The CDR3 nucleotides read TGCGCCAGCAGCCAAGAAGGGAAGGGGTTGGATACGCAGTATTTT.